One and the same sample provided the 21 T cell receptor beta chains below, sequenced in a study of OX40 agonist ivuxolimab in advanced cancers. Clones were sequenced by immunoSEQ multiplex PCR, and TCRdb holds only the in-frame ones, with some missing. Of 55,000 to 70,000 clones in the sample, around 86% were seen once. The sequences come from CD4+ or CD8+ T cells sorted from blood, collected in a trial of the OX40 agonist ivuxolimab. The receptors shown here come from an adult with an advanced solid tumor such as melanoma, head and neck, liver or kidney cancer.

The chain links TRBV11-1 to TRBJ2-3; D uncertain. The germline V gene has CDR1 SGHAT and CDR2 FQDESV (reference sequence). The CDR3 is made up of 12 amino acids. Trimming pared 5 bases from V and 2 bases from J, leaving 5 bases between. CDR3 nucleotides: TGTGCCAGCAGCCAAGTCACAGATACGCAGTATTTT. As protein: CASSQVTDTQYF.

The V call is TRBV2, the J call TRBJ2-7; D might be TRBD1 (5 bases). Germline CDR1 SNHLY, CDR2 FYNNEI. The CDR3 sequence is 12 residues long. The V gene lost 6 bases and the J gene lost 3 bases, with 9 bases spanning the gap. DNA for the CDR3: TGTGCCAGCAGCGGGCAGGGCTACGAGCAGTACTTC. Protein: CASSGQGYEQYF.

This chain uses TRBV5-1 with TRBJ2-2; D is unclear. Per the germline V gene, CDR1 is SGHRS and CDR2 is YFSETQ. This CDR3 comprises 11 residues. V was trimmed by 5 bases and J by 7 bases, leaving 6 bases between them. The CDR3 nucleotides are TGCGCCAGCAGACAAGGCGGGGAGCTGTTTTTT. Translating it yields CASRQGGELFF.

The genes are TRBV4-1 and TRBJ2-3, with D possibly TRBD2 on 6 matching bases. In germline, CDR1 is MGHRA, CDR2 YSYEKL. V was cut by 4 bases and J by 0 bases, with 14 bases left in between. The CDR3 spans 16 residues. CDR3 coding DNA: TGCGCCAGCAGCCCCGGGGTAGCGGTTAGCACAGATACGCAGTATTTT. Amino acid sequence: CASSPGVAVSTDTQYF.

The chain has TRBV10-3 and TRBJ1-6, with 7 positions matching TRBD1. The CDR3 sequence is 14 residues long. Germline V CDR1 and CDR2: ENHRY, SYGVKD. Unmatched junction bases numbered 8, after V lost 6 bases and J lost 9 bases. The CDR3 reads CAIREVTGSSPLHF. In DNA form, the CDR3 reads TGTGCCATCAGAGAGGTGACAGGGAGTTCACCCCTCCACTTT.

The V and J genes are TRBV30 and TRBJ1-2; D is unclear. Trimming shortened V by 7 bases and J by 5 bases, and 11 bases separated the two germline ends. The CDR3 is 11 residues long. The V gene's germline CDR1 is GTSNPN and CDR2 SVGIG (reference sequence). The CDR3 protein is CAYTKRYGYTF. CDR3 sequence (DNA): TGTGCCTACACTAAGCGGTATGGCTACACCTTC.

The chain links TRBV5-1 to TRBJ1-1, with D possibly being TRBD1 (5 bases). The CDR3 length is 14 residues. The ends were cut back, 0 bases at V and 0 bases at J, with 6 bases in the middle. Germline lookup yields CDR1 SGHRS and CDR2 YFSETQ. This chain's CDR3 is CASSLEGLNTEAFF. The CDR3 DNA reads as TGCGCCAGCAGCTTGGAGGGGCTGAACACTGAAGCTTTCTTT.

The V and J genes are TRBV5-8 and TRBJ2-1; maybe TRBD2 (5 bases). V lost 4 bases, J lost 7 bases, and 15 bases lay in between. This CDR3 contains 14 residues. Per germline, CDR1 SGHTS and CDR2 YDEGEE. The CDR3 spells CASSPLEGGNEQFF. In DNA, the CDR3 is TGTGCCAGCAGCCCTTTAGAGGGTGGGAATGAGCAGTTCTTC.

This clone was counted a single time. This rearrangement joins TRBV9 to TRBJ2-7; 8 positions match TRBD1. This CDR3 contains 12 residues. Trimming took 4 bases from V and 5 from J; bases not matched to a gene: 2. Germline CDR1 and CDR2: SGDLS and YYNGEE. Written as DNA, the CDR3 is TGTGCCAGCAGCCGGACAGGGAACGAGCAGTACTTC. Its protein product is CASSRTGNEQYF.

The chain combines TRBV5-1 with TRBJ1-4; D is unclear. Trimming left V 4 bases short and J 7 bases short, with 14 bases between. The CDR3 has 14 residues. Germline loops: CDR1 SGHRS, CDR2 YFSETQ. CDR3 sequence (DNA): TGCGCCAGCAGCCCCGAGGACTGGCCTGAAAAACTGTTTTTT. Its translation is CASSPEDWPEKLFF.

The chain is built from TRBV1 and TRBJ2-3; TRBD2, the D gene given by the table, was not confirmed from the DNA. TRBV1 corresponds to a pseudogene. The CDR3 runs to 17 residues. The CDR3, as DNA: TGCACCAGCAGCCAAGGCATAGCGGGGGGGGCAACAGATACGCAGTATTTT. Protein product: CTSSQGIAGGATDTQYF.

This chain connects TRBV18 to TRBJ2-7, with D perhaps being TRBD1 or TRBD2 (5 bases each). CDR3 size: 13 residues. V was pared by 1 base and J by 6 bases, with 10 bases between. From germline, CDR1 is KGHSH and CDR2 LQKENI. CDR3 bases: TGTGCCAGCTCACCACGAGGGACGGGCGAGCAGTACTTC. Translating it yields CASSPRGTGEQYF. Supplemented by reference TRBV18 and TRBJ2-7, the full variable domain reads NAGVMQNPRHLVRRRGQEARLRCSPMKGHSHVYWYRQLPEEGLKFMVYLQKENIIDESGMPKERFSAEFPKEGPSILRIQQVVRGDSAAYFCASSPRGTGEQYFGPGTRLTVT.

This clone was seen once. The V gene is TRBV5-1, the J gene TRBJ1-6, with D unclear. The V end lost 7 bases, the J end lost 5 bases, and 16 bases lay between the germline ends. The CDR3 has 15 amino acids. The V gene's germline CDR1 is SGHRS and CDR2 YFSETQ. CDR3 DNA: TGCGCCAGCTCCAAGGATGTGGAGAATAATTCACCCCTCCACTTT. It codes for CASSKDVENNSPLHF. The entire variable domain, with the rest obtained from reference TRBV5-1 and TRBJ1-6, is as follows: KAGVTQTPRYLIKTRGQQVTLSCSPISGHRSVSWYQQTPGQGLQFLFEYFSETQRNKGNFPGRFSGRQFSNSRSEMNVSTLELGDSALYLCASSKDVENNSPLHFGNGTRLTVT.

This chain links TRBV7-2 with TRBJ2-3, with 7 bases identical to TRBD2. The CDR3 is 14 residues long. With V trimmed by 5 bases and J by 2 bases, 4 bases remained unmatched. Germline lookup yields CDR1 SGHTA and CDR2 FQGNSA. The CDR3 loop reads CASSPGLHTDTQYF. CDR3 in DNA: TGTGCCAGCAGCCCGGGACTACACACAGATACGCAGTATTTT.

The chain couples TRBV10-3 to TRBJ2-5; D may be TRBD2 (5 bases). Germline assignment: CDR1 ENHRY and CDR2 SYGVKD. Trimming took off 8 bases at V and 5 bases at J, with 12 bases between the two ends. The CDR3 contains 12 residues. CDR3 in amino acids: CAIGGGGETQYF. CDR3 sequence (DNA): TGTGCCATCGGAGGCGGAGGTGAGACCCAGTACTTC.

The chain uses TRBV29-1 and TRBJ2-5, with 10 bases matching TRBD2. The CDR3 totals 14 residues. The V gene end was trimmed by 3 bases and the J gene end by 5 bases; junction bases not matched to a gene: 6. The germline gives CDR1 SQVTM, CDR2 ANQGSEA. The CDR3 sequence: CSVDELAGSETQYF. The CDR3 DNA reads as TGCAGCGTTGATGAACTAGCGGGGTCTGAGACCCAGTACTTC.

The CDR3, as DNA: TGTGCCAGCAGCGTAGGCGACATAGGAAACACCATATATTTT. It yields the protein CASSVGDIGNTIYF. J is TRBJ1-3 and V is TRBV9, with D unresolved. V was trimmed by 0 bases and J by 4 bases, leaving 8 bases between them. Germline loops: CDR1 SGDLS, CDR2 YYNGEE. This CDR3 is 14 amino acids long.

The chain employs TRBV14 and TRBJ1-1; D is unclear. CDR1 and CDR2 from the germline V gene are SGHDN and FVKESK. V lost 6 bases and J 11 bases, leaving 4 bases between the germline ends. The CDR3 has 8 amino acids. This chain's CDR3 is CASSRAFF. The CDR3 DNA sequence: TGTGCCAGCAGTAGGGCTTTCTTT.

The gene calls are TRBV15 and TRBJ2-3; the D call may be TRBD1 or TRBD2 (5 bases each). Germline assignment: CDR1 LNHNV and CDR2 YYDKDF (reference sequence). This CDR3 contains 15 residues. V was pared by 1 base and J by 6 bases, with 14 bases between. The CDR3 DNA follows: TGTGCCACCAGCAGAGTCGGGGCCGAGGTCGATACGCAGTATTTT. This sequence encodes CATSRVGAEVDTQYF.

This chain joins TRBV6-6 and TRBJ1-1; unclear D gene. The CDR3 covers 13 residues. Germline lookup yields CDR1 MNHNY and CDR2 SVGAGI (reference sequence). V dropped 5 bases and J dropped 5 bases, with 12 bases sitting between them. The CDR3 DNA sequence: TGTGCCAGCAGTCAGACGACGGAGACTGAAGCTTTCTTT. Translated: CASSQTTETEAFF.

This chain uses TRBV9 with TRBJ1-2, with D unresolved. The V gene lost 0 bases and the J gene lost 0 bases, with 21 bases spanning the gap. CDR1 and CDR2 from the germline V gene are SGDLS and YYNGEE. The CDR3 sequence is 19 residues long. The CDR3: CASSVDPLQPTRTNYGYTF. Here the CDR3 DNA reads TGTGCCAGCAGCGTAGACCCGTTACAGCCTACACGGACTAACTATGGCTACACCTTC.